This paragraph reports one TCR beta chain. This clone was picked up one time. Its recognized antigen is unknown. Nothing much larger sits one base from this clone, and base qualities are not available. These data come from a study of blood T cell repertoires in COVID-19 (dated by TCRdb to the early 2020s). For the study in its entirety: The collaborator samples originated in the United States, Italy and Spain and spanned the acute and convalescent phases of COVID-19. Where HLA class I and class II types were available, the types were taken from metadata supplied by the sample provider, not from assay-based typing. The samples were drawn from the first 160 participants of the ongoing ImmuneRACE study and from 1,254 subjects provided by 6 global collaborators. The prospective study material was composed of cDNA or gDNA derived from T cells, B-cell-depleted T cells, or PBMCs. The sample metadata nearly always contained a de-identified subject ID, COVID-19 status, age in years and sex. The repertoires were released in a freely available public database intended as a resource for research on the immune response to SARS-CoV-2. The dataset comprised deeply sampled blood TCRbeta repertoires from subjects exposed to, actively infected with, or recovered from COVID-19.

Whole blood was collected in K2EDTA tubes by collaborating institutions according to the institutions' own protocols. For TCRbeta analysis, collaborator samples were shipped as frozen whole blood, as isolated PBMCs, or as DNA extracted from either sample type. Overall results and qualifications from the work: The quantity of clinical and demographic metadata differed by source and by participant and was supplied without curation.

TCRbeta CDR3 regions were amplified from genomic DNA by means of the immunoSEQ Assay, a bias-controlled multiplex PCR. As for how the authors treated the data: The number of nucleated cells in each sample was estimated from the amplification of reference gene primers within the assay. To quantify the absolute abundance of each unique TCRbeta CDR3 rearrangement, sequence reads were collapsed and filtered. For each sample, productive Simpson clonality was calculated by taking the square root of Simpson's diversity index across productive rearrangements. Not all clones reach the TCRdb copy of this immuneACCESS table, which keeps in-frame sequences only. Checked studies attribute under half of the gap to unresolved V genes and leave the rest unexplained. V and J calls plus clone size are reproduced from that table; the DNA served to infer D and trimming. In this sample the table shows about 260,000 clones, roughly 86% of which occur a single time. 0.65% to 0.8% of the sample is in the top ten clones.

The sequenced sample was peripheral blood. The TCR sequence derives from a human donor in a cohort sampled during active COVID-19.

The nucleotide sequence reads as follows: TGTGCCAGCAGCTTTTCAGGGGGCAATCAGCCCCAGCATTTT. Its translation reads: CASSFSGGNQPQHF. This chain is built from TRBV7-2 and TRBJ1-5; a weak D assignment points to TRBD1 (6 bases agree). The CDR3 goes from the cysteine to the phenylalanine over 14 residues. The read is trimmed to its CDR3 DNA, 42 bases read in frame from base 1. CDR1 and CDR2, per the germline V gene, are SGHTA and FQGNSA. Trimming at the junction amounts to 3 bases on V and 2 bases on J, and the germline ends lie 8 bases apart.